This entry features one T cell receptor beta chain sequence. Its antigen is as yet unknown. This entry belongs to a study of radiation and T cells in renal cell carcinoma. Findings of the study overall: In blood, top tumor clones expanded by 2 weeks, shrinking by 4.

The assay was immunoSEQ multiplex PCR, and TCRdb's table has in-frame clones only and misses some. This table has about 130,000 clones, 70% to 90% appearing once. This sample's time point: blood 2 weeks post-SBRT. Treatment indicated: 15 Gy SBRT to primary tumor, nephrectomy 4 weeks later. Radiation-treated patients gave blood at baseline, week 2 and week 4. The CDR3 is 15 amino acids. With 4 bases clipped from V and 0 bases from J, the junction kept 3 bases outside the gene matches. Germline loops: CDR1 KGHSH, CDR2 LQKENI. The sequencing here drew on blood, taken from a patient whose treatment included radiotherapy and nephrectomy. The receptor's source is a woman between 70 and 85 years old with renal cell carcinoma. This chain joins TRBV18 and TRBJ1-1; 9 nucleotides agree with TRBD1. The CDR3 coding sequence is TGTGCCAGCTCACTAGGGACAGGGCTGAACACTGAAGCTTTCTTT. It translates to CASSLGTGLNTEAFF.